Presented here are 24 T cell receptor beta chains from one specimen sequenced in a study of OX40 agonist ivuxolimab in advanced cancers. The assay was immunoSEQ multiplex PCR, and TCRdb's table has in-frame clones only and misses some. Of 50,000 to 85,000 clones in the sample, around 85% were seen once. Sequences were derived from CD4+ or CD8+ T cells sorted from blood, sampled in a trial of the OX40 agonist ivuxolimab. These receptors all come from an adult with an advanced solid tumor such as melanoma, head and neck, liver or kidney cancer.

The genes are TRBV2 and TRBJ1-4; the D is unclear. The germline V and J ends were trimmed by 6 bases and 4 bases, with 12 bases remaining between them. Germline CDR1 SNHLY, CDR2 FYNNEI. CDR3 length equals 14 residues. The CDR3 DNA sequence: TGTGCCAGCAGCCACGGTCAGGTTAATGAAAAACTGTTTTTT. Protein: CASSHGQVNEKLFF.

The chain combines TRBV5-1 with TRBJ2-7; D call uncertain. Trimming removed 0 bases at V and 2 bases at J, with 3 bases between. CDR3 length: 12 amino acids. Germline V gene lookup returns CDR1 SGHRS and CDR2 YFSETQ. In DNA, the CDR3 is TGCGCCAGCAGCTTGGGAGCCTACGAGCAGTACTTC. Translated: CASSLGAYEQYF. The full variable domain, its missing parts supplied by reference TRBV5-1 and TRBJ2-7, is KAGVTQTPRYLIKTRGQQVTLSCSPISGHRSVSWYQQTPGQGLQFLFEYFSETQRNKGNFPGRFSGRQFSNSRSEMNVSTLELGDSALYLCASSLGAYEQYFGPGTRLTVT.

The CDR3 DNA reads TGTGCCAGCAGCGCACTAGCGGGGGGGACGGGGGCCAACGTCCTGACTTTC. It specifies CASSALAGGTGANVLTF. The gene calls are TRBV2 and TRBJ2-6; 13 nucleotides match TRBD2. The CDR3 contains 17 residues. Germline CDR1 reads SNHLY; CDR2 reads FYNNEI. Losses at the gene ends were 6 bases for V and 4 bases for J; bases not matched to a gene: 6.

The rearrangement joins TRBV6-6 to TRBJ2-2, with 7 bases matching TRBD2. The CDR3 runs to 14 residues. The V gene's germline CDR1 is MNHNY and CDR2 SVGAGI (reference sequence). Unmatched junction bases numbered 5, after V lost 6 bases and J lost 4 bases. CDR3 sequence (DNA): TGTGCCAGCAGACCTAGCGGAACCACCGGGGAGCTGTTTTTT. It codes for CASRPSGTTGELFF.

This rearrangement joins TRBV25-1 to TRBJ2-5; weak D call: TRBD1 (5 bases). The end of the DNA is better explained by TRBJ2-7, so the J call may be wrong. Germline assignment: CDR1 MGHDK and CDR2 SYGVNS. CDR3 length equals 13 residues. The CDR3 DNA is TGTGCCAGCAGTGAAGTTCAGGGCCACGAGCAGTACTTC. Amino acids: CASSEVQGHEQYF.

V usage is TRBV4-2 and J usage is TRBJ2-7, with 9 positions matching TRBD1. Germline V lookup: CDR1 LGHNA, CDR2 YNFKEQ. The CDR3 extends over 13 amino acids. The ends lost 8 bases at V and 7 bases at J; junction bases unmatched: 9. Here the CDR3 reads CASAGQGITEQYF. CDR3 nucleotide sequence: TGTGCCAGCGCGGGACAGGGCATTACGGAGCAGTACTTC.

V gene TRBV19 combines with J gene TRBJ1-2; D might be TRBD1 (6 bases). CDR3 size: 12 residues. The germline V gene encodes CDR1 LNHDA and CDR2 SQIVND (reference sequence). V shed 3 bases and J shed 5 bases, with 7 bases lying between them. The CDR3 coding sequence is TGTGCCAGTAGTATCCAGGGGTATGGCTACACCTTC. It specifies CASSIQGYGYTF.

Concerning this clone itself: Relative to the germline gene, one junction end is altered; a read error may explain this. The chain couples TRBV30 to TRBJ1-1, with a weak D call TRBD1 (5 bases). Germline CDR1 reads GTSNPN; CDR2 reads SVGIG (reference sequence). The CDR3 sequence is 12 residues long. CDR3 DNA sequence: TGTGTCTGGGGGGGAAGAAACACTGAAGCTTTCTTT. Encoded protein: CVWGGRNTEAFF.

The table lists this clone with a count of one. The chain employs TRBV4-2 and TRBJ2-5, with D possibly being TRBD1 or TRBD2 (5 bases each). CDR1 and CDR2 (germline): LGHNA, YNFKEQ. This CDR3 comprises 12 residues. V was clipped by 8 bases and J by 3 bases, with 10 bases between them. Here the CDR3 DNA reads TGTGCCAGCGGGACCACGGAAGAGACCCAGTACTTC. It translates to CASGTTEETQYF.

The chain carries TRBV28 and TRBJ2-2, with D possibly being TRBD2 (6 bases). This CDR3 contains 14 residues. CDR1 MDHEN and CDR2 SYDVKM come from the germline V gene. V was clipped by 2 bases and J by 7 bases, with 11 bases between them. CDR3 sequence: CASSLGRLGGELFF. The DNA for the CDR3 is TGTGCCAGCAGTTTAGGGAGGTTGGGCGGGGAGCTGTTTTTT.

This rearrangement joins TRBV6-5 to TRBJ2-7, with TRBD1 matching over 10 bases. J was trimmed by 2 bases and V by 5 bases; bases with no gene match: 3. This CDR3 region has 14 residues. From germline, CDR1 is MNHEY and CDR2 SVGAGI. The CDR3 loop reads CASSVGQGTYEQYF. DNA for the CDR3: TGTGCCAGCAGTGTGGGACAGGGGACCTACGAGCAGTACTTC.

This CDR3 is CASSTPQGRYEQYF. The DNA for the CDR3 is TGTGCCAGTAGTACTCCACAGGGCCGCTACGAGCAGTACTTC. The chain employs TRBV19 and TRBJ2-7, with a possible D match to TRBD1 (6 bases). The V gene's germline CDR1 is LNHDA and CDR2 SQIVND (reference sequence). CDR3 length equals 14 residues. V lost 4 bases to trimming and J lost 3 bases, with 13 bases between them. Full variable domain (outside the CDR3, taken from reference TRBV19 and TRBJ2-7): DGGITQSPKYLFRKEGQNVTLSCEQNLNHDAMYWYRQDPGQGLRLIYYSQIVNDFQKGDIAEGYSVSREKKESFPLTVTSAQKNPTAFYLCASSTPQGRYEQYFGPGTRLTVT.

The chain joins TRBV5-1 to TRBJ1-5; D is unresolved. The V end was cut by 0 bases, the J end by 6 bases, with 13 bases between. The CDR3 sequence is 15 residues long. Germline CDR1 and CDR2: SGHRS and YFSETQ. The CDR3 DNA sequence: TGCGCCAGCAGCTTGGCCAATAGGGAGGGTCAGCCCCAGCATTTT. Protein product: CASSLANREGQPQHF.

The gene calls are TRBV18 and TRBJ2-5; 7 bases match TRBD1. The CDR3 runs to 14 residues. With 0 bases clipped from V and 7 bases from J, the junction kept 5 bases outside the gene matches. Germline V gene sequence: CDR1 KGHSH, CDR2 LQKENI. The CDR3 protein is CASSPPRPGGTQYF. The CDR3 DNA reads TGTGCCAGCTCACCACCGAGGCCAGGGGGGACCCAGTACTTC.

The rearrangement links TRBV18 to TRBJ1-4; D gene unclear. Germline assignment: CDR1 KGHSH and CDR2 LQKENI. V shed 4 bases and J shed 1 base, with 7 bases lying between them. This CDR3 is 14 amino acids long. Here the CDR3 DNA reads TGTGCCAGCTCACAACGGCAAACTAATGAAAAACTGTTTTTT. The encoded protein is CASSQRQTNEKLFF. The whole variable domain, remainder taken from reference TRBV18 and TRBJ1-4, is NAGVMQNPRHLVRRRGQEARLRCSPMKGHSHVYWYRQLPEEGLKFMVYLQKENIIDESGMPKERFSAEFPKEGPSILRIQQVVRGDSAAYFCASSQRQTNEKLFFGSGTQLSVL.

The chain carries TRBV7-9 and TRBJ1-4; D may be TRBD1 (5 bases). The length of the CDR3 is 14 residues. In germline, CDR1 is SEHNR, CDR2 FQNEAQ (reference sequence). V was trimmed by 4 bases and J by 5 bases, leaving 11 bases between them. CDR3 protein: CASSSRRENEKLFF. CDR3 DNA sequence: TGTGCCAGCAGCTCCCGCAGGGAGAATGAAAAACTGTTTTTT.

Here the CDR3 reads CASSVDTSTDTQYF. The CDR3 DNA reads TGCGCCAGCAGCGTAGACACTAGCACAGATACGCAGTATTTT. The rearrangement links TRBV5-1 to TRBJ2-3; no definite D call. V gave up 4 bases and J gave up 0 bases, with 9 bases separating them. Germline V gives CDR1 SGHRS, CDR2 YFSETQ. The CDR3 length is 14 residues.

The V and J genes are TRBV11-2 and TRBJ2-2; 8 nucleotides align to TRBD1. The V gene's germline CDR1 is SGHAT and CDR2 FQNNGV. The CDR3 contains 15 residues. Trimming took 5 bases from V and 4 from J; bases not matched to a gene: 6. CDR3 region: CASSLRQGSTGELFF. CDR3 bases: TGTGCCAGCAGCCTGAGACAGGGGTCCACCGGGGAGCTGTTTTTT.

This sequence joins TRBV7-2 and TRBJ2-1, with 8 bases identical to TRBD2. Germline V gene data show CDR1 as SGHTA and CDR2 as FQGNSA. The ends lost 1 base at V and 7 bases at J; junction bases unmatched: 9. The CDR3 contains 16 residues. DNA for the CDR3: TGTGCCAGCAGCTTAGACGTCGGGAGGGCCAGAAATGAGCAGTTCTTC. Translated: CASSLDVGRARNEQFF.

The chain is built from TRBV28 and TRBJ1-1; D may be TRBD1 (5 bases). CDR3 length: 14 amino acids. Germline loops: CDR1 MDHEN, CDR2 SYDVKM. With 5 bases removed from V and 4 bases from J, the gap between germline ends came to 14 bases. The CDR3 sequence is CASSPDGRGTEAFF. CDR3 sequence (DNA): TGTGCCAGCAGTCCCGATGGGAGGGGCACTGAAGCTTTCTTT.

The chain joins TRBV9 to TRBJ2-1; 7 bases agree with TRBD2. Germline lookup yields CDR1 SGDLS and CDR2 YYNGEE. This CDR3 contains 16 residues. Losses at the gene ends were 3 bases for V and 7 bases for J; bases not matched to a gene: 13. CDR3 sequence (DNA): TGTGCCAGCAGCGATACCCCGGCACTAGCGAAAAATGAGCAGTTCTTC. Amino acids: CASSDTPALAKNEQFF.

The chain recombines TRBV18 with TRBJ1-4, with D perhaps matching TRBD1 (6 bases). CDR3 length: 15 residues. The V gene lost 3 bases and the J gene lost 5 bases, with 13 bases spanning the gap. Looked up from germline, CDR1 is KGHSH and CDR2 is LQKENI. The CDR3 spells CASSPPTGQNEKLFF. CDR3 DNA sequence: TGTGCCAGCTCACCCCCCACAGGGCAGAATGAAAAACTGTTTTTT.

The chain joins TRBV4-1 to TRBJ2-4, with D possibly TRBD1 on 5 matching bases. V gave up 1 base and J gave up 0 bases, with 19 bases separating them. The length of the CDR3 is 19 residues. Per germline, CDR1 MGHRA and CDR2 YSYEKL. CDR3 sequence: CASSQGQDTVFIAKNIQYF. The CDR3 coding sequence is TGCGCCAGCAGCCAAGGTCAGGACACAGTGTTTATAGCCAAAAACATTCAGTACTTC.

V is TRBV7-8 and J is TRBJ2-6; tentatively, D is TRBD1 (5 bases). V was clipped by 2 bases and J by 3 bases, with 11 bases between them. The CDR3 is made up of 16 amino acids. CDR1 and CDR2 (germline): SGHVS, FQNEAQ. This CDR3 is CASSLLGVNGANVLTF. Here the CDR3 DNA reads TGTGCCAGCAGCTTATTAGGGGTAAATGGGGCCAACGTCCTGACTTTC.